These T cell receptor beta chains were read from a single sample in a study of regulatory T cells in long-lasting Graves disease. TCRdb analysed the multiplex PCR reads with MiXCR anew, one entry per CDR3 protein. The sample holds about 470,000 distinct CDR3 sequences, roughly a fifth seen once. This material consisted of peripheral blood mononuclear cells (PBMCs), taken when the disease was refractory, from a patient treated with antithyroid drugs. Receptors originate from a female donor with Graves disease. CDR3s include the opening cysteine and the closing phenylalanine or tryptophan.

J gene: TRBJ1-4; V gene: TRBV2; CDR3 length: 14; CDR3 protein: CASYPGWLNEKLFF
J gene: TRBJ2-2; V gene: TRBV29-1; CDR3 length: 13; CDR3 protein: CSVQGLNTGELFF
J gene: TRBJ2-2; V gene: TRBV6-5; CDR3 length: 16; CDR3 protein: CASSYVGGVNTGELFF
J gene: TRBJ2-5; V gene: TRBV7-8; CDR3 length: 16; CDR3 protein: CASSFGQGTQQETQYF
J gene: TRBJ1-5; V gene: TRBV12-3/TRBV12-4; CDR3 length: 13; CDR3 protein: CASTGDSNQPQHF
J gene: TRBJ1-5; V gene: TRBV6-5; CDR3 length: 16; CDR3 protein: CASSYRTGQTNQPQHF
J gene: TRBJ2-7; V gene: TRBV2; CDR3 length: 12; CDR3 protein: CASSGDRDEQYF
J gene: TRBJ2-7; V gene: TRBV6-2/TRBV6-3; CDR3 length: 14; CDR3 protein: CASSYVGRSYEQYF
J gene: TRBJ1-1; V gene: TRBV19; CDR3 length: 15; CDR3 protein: CASSMALQGLPEAFF
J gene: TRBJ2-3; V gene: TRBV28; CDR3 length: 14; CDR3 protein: CASRPPPGRDTQYF
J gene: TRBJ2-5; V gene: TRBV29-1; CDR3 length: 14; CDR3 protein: CSGGPTSGDETQYF
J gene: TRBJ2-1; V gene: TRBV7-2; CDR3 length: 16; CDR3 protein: CASSWTSGGAYNEQFF
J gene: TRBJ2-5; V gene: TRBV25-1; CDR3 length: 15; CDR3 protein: CASDGDQGGQETQYF
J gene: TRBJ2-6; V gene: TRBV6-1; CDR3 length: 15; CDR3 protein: CASRRGDPGANVLTF
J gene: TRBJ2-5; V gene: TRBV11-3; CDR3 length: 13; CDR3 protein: CASSLDQGQTQYF
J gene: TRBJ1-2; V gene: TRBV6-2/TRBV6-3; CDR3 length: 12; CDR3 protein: CASSQANYGYTF
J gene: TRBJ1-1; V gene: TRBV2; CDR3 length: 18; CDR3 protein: CASQVRDNTWGMNTEAFF
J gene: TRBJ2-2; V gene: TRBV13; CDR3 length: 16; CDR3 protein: CASSLTGTRPPGELFF
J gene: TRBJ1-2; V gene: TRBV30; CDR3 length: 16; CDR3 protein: CAWNTRGPSRAYGYTF
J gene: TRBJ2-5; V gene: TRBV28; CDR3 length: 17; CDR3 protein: CASRTTSGGMFQETQYF
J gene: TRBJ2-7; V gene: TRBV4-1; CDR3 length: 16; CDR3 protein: CASSQDGPGQAYEQYF
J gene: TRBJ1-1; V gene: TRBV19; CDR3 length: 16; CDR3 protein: CASSSRPGAKNTEAFF
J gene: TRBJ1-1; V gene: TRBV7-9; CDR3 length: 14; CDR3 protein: CASSFWDGYTEAFF
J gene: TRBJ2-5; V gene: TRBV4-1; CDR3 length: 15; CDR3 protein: CASSQDGREQETQYF
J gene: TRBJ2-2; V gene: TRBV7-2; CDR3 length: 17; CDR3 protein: CASSSTRQGVTTGELFF
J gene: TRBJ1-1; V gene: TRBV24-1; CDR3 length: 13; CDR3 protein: CATSDWGNTEAFF
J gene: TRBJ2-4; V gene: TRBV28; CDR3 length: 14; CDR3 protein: CASSASGSQNIQYF
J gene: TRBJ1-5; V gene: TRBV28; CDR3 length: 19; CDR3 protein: CASSFQAIGQGSLGQPQHF
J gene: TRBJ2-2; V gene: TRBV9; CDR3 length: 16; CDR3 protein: CASSASLQGDTGELFF
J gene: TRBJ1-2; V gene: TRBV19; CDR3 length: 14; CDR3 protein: CASRMMWASAGYTF
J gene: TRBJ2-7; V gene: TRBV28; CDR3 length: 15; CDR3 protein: CASNTLSGRDYEQYF
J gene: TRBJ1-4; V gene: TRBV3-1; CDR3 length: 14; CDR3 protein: CASSYDPTGEKLFF
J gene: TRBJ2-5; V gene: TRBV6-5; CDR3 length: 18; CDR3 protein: CASSYSNWRPRGSETQYF
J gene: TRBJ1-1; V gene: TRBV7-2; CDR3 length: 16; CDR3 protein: CASSPGRGVSETEAFF
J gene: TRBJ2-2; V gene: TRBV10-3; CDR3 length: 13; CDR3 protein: CAISVVNTGELFF
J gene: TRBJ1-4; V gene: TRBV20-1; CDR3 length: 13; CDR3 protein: CSAKGGIGEKLFF
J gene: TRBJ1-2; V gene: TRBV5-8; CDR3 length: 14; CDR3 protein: CASSQSSANYGYTF
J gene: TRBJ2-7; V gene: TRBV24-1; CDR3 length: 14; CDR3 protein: CATSGRGSSYEQYF
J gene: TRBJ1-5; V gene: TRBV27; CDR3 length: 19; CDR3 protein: CASTIGTGGSSKLNQPQHF
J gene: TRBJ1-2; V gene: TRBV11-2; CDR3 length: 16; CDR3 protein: CASSLGGAVTNYGYTF
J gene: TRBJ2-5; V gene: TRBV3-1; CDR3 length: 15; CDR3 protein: CASSLSGTSRETQYF
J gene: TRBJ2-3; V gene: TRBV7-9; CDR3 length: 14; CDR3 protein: CASGLGQGADTQYF
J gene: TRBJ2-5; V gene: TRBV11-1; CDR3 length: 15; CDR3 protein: CASSWGVLEGETQYF
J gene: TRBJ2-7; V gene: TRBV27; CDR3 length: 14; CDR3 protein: CASRGTTGSYEQYF
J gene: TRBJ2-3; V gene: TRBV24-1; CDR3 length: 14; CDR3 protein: CATSEGEGTDTQYF
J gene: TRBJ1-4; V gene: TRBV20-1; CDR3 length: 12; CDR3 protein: CSARDDREKLFF
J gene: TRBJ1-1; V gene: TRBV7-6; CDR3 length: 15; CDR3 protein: CASSPRSGWNTEAFF
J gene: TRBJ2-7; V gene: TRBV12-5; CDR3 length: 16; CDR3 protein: CASASWGDSGSYEQYF
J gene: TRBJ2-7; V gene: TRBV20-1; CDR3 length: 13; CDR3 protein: CSATGVDSYEQYF
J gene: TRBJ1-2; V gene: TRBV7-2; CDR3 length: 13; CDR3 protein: CASSVQGEVGYTF
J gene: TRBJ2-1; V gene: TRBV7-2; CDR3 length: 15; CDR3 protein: CASSLGGLSYNEQFF
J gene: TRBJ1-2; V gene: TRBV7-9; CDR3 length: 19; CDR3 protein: CASSLERDSDSNRTYGYTF
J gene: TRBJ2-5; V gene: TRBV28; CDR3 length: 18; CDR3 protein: CASSSSGLAGVEQETQYF
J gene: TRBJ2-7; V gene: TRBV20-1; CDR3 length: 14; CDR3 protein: CSAVRQGNPYEQYF